This T cell receptor (beta chain) is drawn from a study of vaccination and CD4 T cells after COVID-19. Study details: Collection of post-vaccine samples followed dose two by a median roughly 72 days, spanning a range of 14 to 241.

The Oncomine TCR Beta short-read assay generated sequence data from the DNA of cultured CD4+ T cells. Someone extracted genomic DNA from cultured CD4+ T cells. TCRdb called the PCR reads again in MiXCR, with one record for every CDR3 protein. The table lists around 15,000 distinct CDR3 sequences, around 44% of them singletons. To note about this clonotype: Its cognate antigen is unknown.

The CDR3 length is 12 residues. Per germline, CDR1 LNHDA and CDR2 SQIVND (reference sequence). V was shortened by 5 bases and J by 7 bases, with 11 bases between the two germline ends. Stated treatment: roughly 11-day PBMC culture with coronavirus spike peptide pools or control peptides (ViraFEST assay). ViraFEST sequenced TCRs after peptide-pool expansion of antigen-specific T cells. This sequence originates from a human donor who had recovered from COVID-19. This specimen was CD4+ T cells from blood, cultured in vitro, taken after SARS-CoV-2 vaccination. V gene TRBV19 combines with J gene TRBJ1-1; weak D call: TRBD1 (6 bases). In DNA, the CDR3 is TGTGCCAGTAGTGTGGGACATTATGAAGCTTTCTTT. Amino acid sequence: CASSVGHYEAFF.